This TCR beta chain emerged from a study of blood T cell repertoires in COVID-19. The ends were cut back, 8 bases at V and 5 bases at J, with 15 bases in the middle. CDR1 and CDR2 (germline): KGHSH, LQKENI. The CDR3 is 14 amino acids. The study assigned cohorts using participant-reported clinical history. Produced via immunoSEQ multiplex PCR; TCRdb's table is partial and in-frame only. Here the sample spans approximately 300,000 clones, over 85% being singletons. The chain has TRBV18 and TRBJ1-4; a weak D match, TRBD1 (6 bases). The source is a woman in her 30s who had recovered from COVID-19. Input material: PBMCs or T cells enriched from blood (not recorded which). Here the CDR3 DNA reads TGTGCCAGCGCCCTCAGGGGCCCAAATGAAAAACTGTTTTTT. Amino acid sequence: CASALRGPNEKLFF.